The 28 T cell receptor beta chains presented below share a single source sample, sequenced in a study of T-cell memory formation after mild COVID-19. MiXCR, run by TCRdb on the 5' RACE reads, gives a single entry per CDR3 protein. The sample holds around 400,000 distinct CDR3 sequences, approximately 24% seen once. Input material: PBMCs or a T cell subset sorted from them (not recorded which). The receptors here all came from an adult woman who had mild COVID-19 (a few samples of this study predate the infection). Cell type and time point are not known.

In its sample, this clonotype was seen a few times. The chain is built from TRBV4-3 and TRBJ2-7; possibly TRBD2 for D (6 bases). From germline, CDR1 is LGHNA and CDR2 YSLEER. The CDR3 consists of 14 residues. V was shortened by 0 bases and J by 4 bases, with 10 bases between the two germline ends. CDR3 DNA sequence: TGCGCCAGCAGCCAAGAATATGGGGGGTACGAGCAGTACTTC. Residues: CASSQEYGGYEQYF.

This clonotype has only one observation. The chain recombines TRBV30 with TRBJ1-5, with a tentative D call TRBD1 (6 bases). Germline CDR1 GTSNPN, CDR2 SVGIG (reference sequence). V shed 0 bases and J shed 1 base, with 13 bases lying between them. CDR3 length: 16 amino acids. CDR3 loop: CAWSVTQGLSNQPQHF. DNA of the CDR3: TGTGCCTGGAGTGTTACCCAGGGGCTGAGCAATCAGCCCCAGCATTTT.

This chain uses TRBV12-3 or TRBV12-4 with TRBJ2-5; D is ambiguous. The CDR3 sequence is 15 residues long. The V end was cut by 5 bases, the J end by 5 bases, with 18 bases between. CDR3 amino acids: CASSIQLSSRETQYF. The CDR3 region has the DNA TGTGCCAGCAGTATACAGCTAAGCAGTAGGGAGACCCAGTACTTC.

This chain links TRBV27 with TRBJ2-7, with D perhaps given as TRBD1 or TRBD2 (5 bases each). From germline, CDR1 is MNHEY and CDR2 SMNVEV (reference sequence). This CDR3 has 15 amino acids. V was shortened by 6 bases and J by 2 bases, with 17 bases between the two germline ends. Here the CDR3 reads CASSPPGSLAYEQYF. The CDR3, as DNA: TGTGCCAGCAGCCCCCCAGGGAGTCTTGCCTACGAGCAGTACTTC.

The chain is built from TRBV20-1 and TRBJ2-1, with TRBD2 matching over 8 bases. V was clipped by 5 bases and J by 6 bases; unmatched bases: 9. CDR1 is DFQATT and CDR2 is SNEGSKA in the germline V gene (reference sequence). There are 14 residues in the CDR3. CDR3 DNA: TGCAGTGCTTTAGTAGCGGGGCCTGGCAATGAGCAGTTCTTC. Amino acids: CSALVAGPGNEQFF.

This clonotype was picked up one time. This chain links TRBV5-1 with TRBJ1-1, with no clear D. The CDR3 contains 14 residues. Between the trimmed V and J ends, which lost 4 bases and 2 bases, there was a span of 12 bases. Germline-derived CDR1 and CDR2 are SGHRS and YFSETQ. CDR3 loop: CASSPMTANTEAFF. As DNA, the CDR3 is TGCGCCAGCAGCCCTATGACGGCTAACACTGAAGCTTTCTTT.

V and J are TRBV4-1 and TRBJ2-3, with TRBD2 identical over 7 bases. The CDR3 runs 14 residues. Germline CDR1 MGHRA, CDR2 YSYEKL. J gave up 9 bases and V 1 base, and 7 bases lay outside the gene matches. CDR3 DNA sequence: TGCGCCAGCAGCCAAGGGCAGGTGGGGGGGACGCAGTATTTT. Encoded protein: CASSQGQVGGTQYF.

This clonotype was seen a few times. The rearrangement links TRBV5-1 to TRBJ2-1; weak D call: TRBD2 (5 bases). V was trimmed by 4 bases and J by 8 bases, leaving 22 bases between them. The CDR3 runs 16 residues. Germline lookup yields CDR1 SGHRS and CDR2 YFSETQ. The CDR3 here is CASSPGGLSPSHEQFF. In DNA form, the CDR3 reads TGCGCCAGCAGCCCAGGAGGACTGTCCCCATCCCATGAGCAGTTCTTC.

J is TRBJ1-2 and V is TRBV6-5, with 7 bases identical to TRBD1. The germline V gene encodes CDR1 MNHEY and CDR2 SVGAGI. The CDR3 runs to 14 residues. V gave up 0 bases and J gave up 9 bases; unmatched junction bases: 7. DNA for the CDR3: TGTGCCAGCAGTTACTCTAGAGGGGGCAGAAGCTACACCTTC. It encodes CASSYSRGGRSYTF.

The rearrangement uses TRBV29-1 and TRBJ2-3; tentative D call: TRBD2 (5 bases). Germline V lookup: CDR1 SQVTM, CDR2 ANQGSEA. The V gene lost 7 bases and the J gene lost 0 bases, with 11 bases spanning the gap. The CDR3 consists of 13 residues. The CDR3: CSASGGSTDTQYF. The CDR3 DNA follows: TGCAGCGCCTCGGGCGGGAGCACAGATACGCAGTATTTT.

The table lists this clonotype with a few counts. This rearrangement joins TRBV9 to TRBJ2-2; TRBD1 might be the D (6 bases). This CDR3 region has 14 residues. Germline V lookup: CDR1 SGDLS, CDR2 YYNGEE. V was cut by 4 bases and J by 6 bases, with 13 bases left in between. The CDR3 DNA reads TGTGCCAGCAGCAGCCACAGGGTTCCCGGGGAGCTGTTTTTT. It specifies CASSSHRVPGELFF.

This clonotype has just one count. The chain uses TRBV12-3 or TRBV12-4 and TRBJ1-2; 7 bases match TRBD1. With 6 bases clipped from V and 8 bases from J, the junction kept 15 bases outside the gene matches. The CDR3 has 15 amino acids. CDR3 coding DNA: TGTGCCAGCAGGATTTCTCATCTGGCGACAGGGGGCTACACCTTC. Its translation is CASRISHLATGGYTF.

The chain carries TRBV20-1 and TRBJ2-5; TRBD1 matches at 7 bases. Germline values: CDR1 DFQATT, CDR2 SNEGSKA (reference sequence). CDR3 length equals 15 residues. Trimming removed 1 base from V and 5 bases from J; junction bases left unmatched: 10. CDR3 in DNA: TGCAGTGCTAGAGTCAGGGGGTCTAGGTCGGAGACCCAGTACTTC. It codes for CSARVRGSRSETQYF.

V is TRBV6-5 and J is TRBJ2-2; 7 bases are a match to TRBD1. The CDR3 spans 13 residues. V dropped 8 bases and J dropped 6; count of bases not matched to a gene: 6. The germline V gene has CDR1 MNHEY and CDR2 SVGAGI. In DNA, the CDR3 is TGTGCCAGCTCGACAGGGACGGCCGGGGAGCTGTTTTTT. Its translation is CASSTGTAGELFF.

This clonotype was counted between two and nine times. This rearrangement joins TRBV5-1 to TRBJ2-1; D is possibly TRBD1 (6 bases). CDR1 and CDR2 from the germline V gene are SGHRS and YFSETQ. CDR3 size: 14 residues. Deletions cut 3 bases from V and 8 bases from J, with 15 bases between. The CDR3 region is CASSSEPGDDEQFF. The CDR3, as DNA: TGCGCCAGCAGCTCCGAGCCAGGGGACGATGAGCAGTTCTTC.

The V gene is TRBV5-1, the J gene TRBJ2-3; D possibly corresponds to TRBD1 (6 bases). Germline assignment: CDR1 SGHRS and CDR2 YFSETQ. The CDR3 has 15 amino acids. Trimming stripped 2 bases from V and 2 bases from J, with 12 bases between. The CDR3, as DNA: TGCGCCAGCAGCTTCCGGGACACTAACACAGATACGCAGTATTTT. This encodes CASSFRDTNTDTQYF.

This clonotype came up a few times. The chain recombines TRBV5-1 with TRBJ1-5, with D tentatively TRBD1 (5 bases). CDR3 size: 14 residues. Germline CDR1 SGHRS, CDR2 YFSETQ. V was cut by 0 bases and J by 4 bases, with 8 bases left in between. CDR3 coding DNA: TGCGCCAGCAGCTTGGAGCCAGGGAATCAGCCCCAGCATTTT. Amino acids: CASSLEPGNQPQHF.

This clonotype was detected only a few times. The chain carries TRBV7-2 and TRBJ2-1, with D perhaps TRBD2 (5 bases). V shed 10 bases and J shed 8 bases, with 15 bases lying between them. Germline CDR1 reads SGHTA; CDR2 reads FQGNSA. This CDR3 contains 12 residues. CDR3 nucleotide sequence: TGTGCCACCGTGGCGGGCTGGTATGAGCAGTTCTTC. Translated: CATVAGWYEQFF.

The chain has TRBV27 and TRBJ1-2; D possibly corresponds to TRBD1 (6 bases). Germline V lookup: CDR1 MNHEY, CDR2 SMNVEV (reference sequence). V lost 3 bases and J lost 10, with 15 bases in between. The CDR3 spans 13 residues. CDR3 in DNA: TGTGCCAGCAGTTTCGGGGGCGCTTCGCTCTACACCTTC. Amino acid sequence: CASSFGGASLYTF.

J is TRBJ2-7 and V is TRBV7-9; D is perhaps TRBD1 (5 bases). CDR3 length: 15 residues. In germline, CDR1 is SEHNR, CDR2 FQNEAQ (reference sequence). Trimming took 1 base from V and 2 from J, leaving 12 bases between them. This chain's CDR3 is CASSLEGRETYEQYF. The CDR3 DNA reads as TGTGCCAGCAGCTTAGAGGGCAGGGAAACCTACGAGCAGTACTTC. Together with reference TRBV7-9 and TRBJ2-7, the CDR3 gives the full variable domain: DTGVSQNPRHKITKRGQNVTFRCDPISEHNRLYWYRQTLGQGPEFLTYFQNEAQLEKSRLLSDRFSAERPKGSFSTLEIQRTEQGDSAMYLCASSLEGRETYEQYFGPGTRLTVT.

This sequence joins TRBV30 and TRBJ1-2; D is unclear. The CDR3 runs to 12 residues. Trimming left V 4 bases short and J 2 bases short, with 8 bases between. Per the germline V gene, CDR1 is GTSNPN and CDR2 is SVGIG (reference sequence). CDR3 sequence reads: CAWMSPNYGYTF. CDR3 DNA sequence: TGTGCCTGGATGAGTCCAAACTATGGCTACACCTTC.

V gene TRBV12-3 or TRBV12-4 combines with J gene TRBJ2-3, with D maybe TRBD1 (6 bases). Trimming pared 6 bases from V and 2 bases from J, leaving 9 bases between. The CDR3 sequence is 13 residues long. This CDR3 reads CASRGQNTDTQYF. The CDR3 DNA reads as TGTGCCAGCAGAGGACAGAACACAGATACGCAGTATTTT.

This chain joins TRBV7-9 and TRBJ1-6; maybe TRBD1 (5 bases). Germline V gene lookup returns CDR1 SEHNR and CDR2 FQNEAQ (reference sequence). The V gene lost 5 bases and the J gene lost 8 bases, with 22 bases spanning the gap. This CDR3 has 17 residues. The CDR3 is CASSPVAPGALDSPLHF. The CDR3 DNA sequence: TGTGCCAGCAGCCCAGTAGCGCCCGGGGCTCTGGATTCACCCCTCCACTTT.

This clonotype has a handful of counts. This sequence joins TRBV5-1 and TRBJ2-7, with D unclear. Trimming pared 0 bases from V and 5 bases from J, leaving 9 bases between. This CDR3 region has 13 residues. Germline V lookup: CDR1 SGHRS, CDR2 YFSETQ. The CDR3: CASSLGTTNEQYF. The CDR3 DNA follows: TGCGCCAGCAGCTTGGGGACGACCAACGAGCAGTACTTC.

The chain joins TRBV15 to TRBJ2-5; no reliable D call. The germline V gene has CDR1 LNHNV and CDR2 YYDKDF (reference sequence). Trimming removed 0 bases from V and 1 base from J, with 3 bases in between. The CDR3 is 13 residues long. CDR3 nucleotides: TGTGCCACCAGCAGAGAGGGCCAAGAGACCCAGTACTTC. Residues: CATSREGQETQYF.

The table lists this clonotype with a count of one. The rearrangement joins TRBV20-1 to TRBJ2-7; TRBD2 matches 13 bases. CDR3 size: 16 residues. V trimming: 3 bases; J trimming: 4 bases; junction bases outside the gene matches: 9. Germline V gene lookup returns CDR1 DFQATT and CDR2 SNEGSKA (reference sequence). CDR3 region: CSASWITGLAGYEQYF. DNA of the CDR3: TGCAGTGCTAGTTGGATAACGGGACTAGCGGGGTACGAGCAGTACTTC.

The chain carries TRBV20-1 and TRBJ1-6, with a tentative D call TRBD1 (5 bases). Germline loops: CDR1 DFQATT, CDR2 SNEGSKA (reference sequence). V dropped 1 base and J dropped 9 bases, with 13 bases sitting between them. This CDR3 is 14 amino acids long. CDR3 loop: CSARGLGQGSPLHF. CDR3 nucleotide sequence: TGCAGTGCTAGAGGTTTGGGGCAAGGTTCACCCCTCCACTTT.

The V call is TRBV7-9, the J call TRBJ1-4; a possible D gene is TRBD1 (6 bases). Germline V gives CDR1 SEHNR, CDR2 FQNEAQ (reference sequence). V shed 3 bases and J shed 2 bases, with 10 bases lying between them. The length of the CDR3 is 15 residues. CDR3 nucleotide sequence: TGTGCCAGCAGCTTCGGCAGGGGCACTAATGAAAAACTGTTTTTT. Translated, it gives CASSFGRGTNEKLFF.